This TCR beta chain was obtained from a study of T cells in Graves' hyperthyroidism and ophthalmopathy. This clonotype has a handful of counts. Amplified TCR beta CDR3 regions derived from RNA transcripts. RT-PCR in the first round (using the HTBI primer set) targeted the TCR CDR3. Using its own MiXCR run on the multiplex PCR reads, TCRdb lists one record per CDR3 protein. Of approximately 720,000 distinct CDR3 sequences in the sample, around a sixth were seen once. The CDR3 is 12 residues long. Trimming cost V 8 bases and J 8 bases, with 15 bases left between them. Germline-derived CDR1 and CDR2 are SEHNR and FQNEAQ (reference sequence).

What was sequenced was blood. V and J are TRBV7-9 and TRBJ1-2, with D possibly being TRBD1 (5 bases). This receptor was taken from a woman aged 45-65 years with Graves' hyperthyroidism that later progressed to Graves' ophthalmopathy. The CDR3: CASVPAQGGYTF. CDR3 nucleotide sequence: TGTGCCAGCGTCCCGGCCCAGGGAGGCTACACCTTC.